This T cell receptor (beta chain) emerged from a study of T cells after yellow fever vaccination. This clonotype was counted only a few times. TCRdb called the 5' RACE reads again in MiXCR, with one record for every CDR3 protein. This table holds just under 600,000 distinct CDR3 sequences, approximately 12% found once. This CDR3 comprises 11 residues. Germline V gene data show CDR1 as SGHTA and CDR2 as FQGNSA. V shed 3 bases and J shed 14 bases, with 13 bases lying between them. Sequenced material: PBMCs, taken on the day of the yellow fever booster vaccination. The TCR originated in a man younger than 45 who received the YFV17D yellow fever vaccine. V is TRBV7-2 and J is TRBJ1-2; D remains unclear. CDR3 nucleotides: TGTGCCAGCAGCTTTATGGGCGGGCGTACCTTC. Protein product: CASSFMGGRTF.